This T cell receptor beta chain was sequenced in a study of CD8 T cells in Susac syndrome. Turning to the study itself: Patients with Susac syndrome, at blood draw, were therapy-naive, on corticosteroids, or on intravenous immunoglobulin alone.

Study-wide points: As acknowledged by the study, its TCR sequencing and HLA analysis included a relatively small number of individuals.

Trimming stripped 2 bases from V and 10 bases from J, with 12 bases between. The germline V gene encodes CDR1 ENHRY and CDR2 SYGVKD. The CDR3 contains 13 residues. Reverse transcription of roughly 0.5 to 1 ug RNA was carried out with random hexamers. TCRdb called the immunoSEQ multiplex PCR reads again in MiXCR, with one record for every CDR3 protein. The data contain some 130,000 distinct CDR3 sequences, 95% of them singletons. About this clonotype itself: Its target is unknown.

The sequencing sample was made of CD8+ T cells from PBMCs. The chain employs TRBV10-3 and TRBJ2-1; D might be TRBD2 (5 bases). The source is a human donor with Susac syndrome. The CDR3 sequence is CAISEGIGEEQFF. The DNA of the CDR3 is TGTGCCATCAGTGAGGGAATCGGGGAGGAGCAGTTCTTC.